This TCR beta chain comes out of a study of T cells after yellow fever vaccination. J was trimmed by 9 bases and V by 0 bases; bases with no gene match: 8. The CDR3 extends over 16 amino acids. Germline CDR1 is MNHEY and CDR2 is SVGAGI. TCRdb re-analysed the 5' RACE reads in MiXCR, keeping a single row per CDR3 protein. The profile shows approximately 300,000 distinct CDR3 sequences, around 13% of them singletons. This clonotype came up a few times. This clonotype was obtained from a man aged 30 to 45 who received the YFV17D yellow fever vaccine. The J gene is TRBJ2-1, the V gene TRBV6-5; 10 bases fit TRBD2. The sample was CD4+ T cells sorted from PBMCs, taken 45 days after the yellow fever booster vaccination. CDR3 sequence: CASSYSRSGRASEQFF. Here the CDR3 DNA reads TGTGCCAGCAGTTACTCGAGAAGCGGGAGGGCCTCTGAGCAGTTCTTC.